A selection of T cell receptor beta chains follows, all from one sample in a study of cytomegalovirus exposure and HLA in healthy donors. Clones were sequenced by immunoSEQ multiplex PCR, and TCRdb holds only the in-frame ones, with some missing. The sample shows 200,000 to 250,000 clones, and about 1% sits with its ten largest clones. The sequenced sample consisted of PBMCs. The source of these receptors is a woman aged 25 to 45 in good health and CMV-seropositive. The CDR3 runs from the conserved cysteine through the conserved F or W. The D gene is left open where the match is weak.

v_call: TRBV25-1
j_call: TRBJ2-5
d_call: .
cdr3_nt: TGTGCCAGCAGTCTTGGGAGTGGCGAGACCCAGTACTTC
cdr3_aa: CASSLGSGETQYF

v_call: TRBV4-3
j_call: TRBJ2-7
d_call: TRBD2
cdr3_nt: TGCGCCAGCAGCCAAGACACTAGCGGGAGAGACTACGAGCAGTACTTC
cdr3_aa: CASSQDTSGRDYEQYF

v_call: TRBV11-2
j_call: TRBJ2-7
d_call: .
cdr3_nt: TGTGCCAGCAGCCCGACTCTCAACTACGAGCAGTACTTC
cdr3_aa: CASSPTLNYEQYF

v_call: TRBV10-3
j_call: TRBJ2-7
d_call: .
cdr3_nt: TGTGCCATCAGCCGAGGGGGGGACGAGCAGTACTTC
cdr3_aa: CAISRGGDEQYF

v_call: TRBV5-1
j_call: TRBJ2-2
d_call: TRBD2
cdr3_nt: TGCGCCAGCAGCTTGGCTAGCGGGAGCCGCACCGGGGAGCTGTTTTTT
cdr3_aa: CASSLASGSRTGELFF

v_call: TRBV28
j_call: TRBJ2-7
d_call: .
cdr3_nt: TGTGCCACCCAAACGCACCGACTTTACGAGCAGTACTTC
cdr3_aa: CATQTHRLYEQYF

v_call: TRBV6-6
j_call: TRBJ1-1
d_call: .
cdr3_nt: TGTGCCAGCAGGGACATTAGTGACACTGAAGCTTTCTTT
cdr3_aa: CASRDISDTEAFF

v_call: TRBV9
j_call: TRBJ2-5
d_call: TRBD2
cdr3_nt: TGTGCCAGCAGGGATAGCGGGAGGGTGACCCAGTACTTC
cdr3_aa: CASRDSGRVTQYF

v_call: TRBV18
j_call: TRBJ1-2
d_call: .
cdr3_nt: TGTGCCAGCTCACCAACAGGCCCTCAACCTAACTATGGCTACACCTTC
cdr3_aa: CASSPTGPQPNYGYTF

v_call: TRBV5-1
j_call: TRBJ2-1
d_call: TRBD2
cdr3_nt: TGCGCCAGCAGCTTGGTTCTAGCGGGGGGGAACAATGAGCAGTTCTTC
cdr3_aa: CASSLVLAGGNNEQFF

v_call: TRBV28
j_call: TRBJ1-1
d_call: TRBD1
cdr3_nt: TGTGCCAGCAGTTCCCTCGGGACAGGTTTGAACACTGAAGCTTTCTTT
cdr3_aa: CASSSLGTGLNTEAFF

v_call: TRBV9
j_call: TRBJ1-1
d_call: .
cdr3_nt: TGTGCCAGCAGCGGACCCGGTTGGGGGGACACTGAAGCTTTCTTT
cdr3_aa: CASSGPGWGDTEAFF

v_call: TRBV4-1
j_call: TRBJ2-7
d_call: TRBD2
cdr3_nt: TGCGCCAGCAGCCGGACACAAGCGGGATACGAGCAGTACTTC
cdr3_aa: CASSRTQAGYEQYF

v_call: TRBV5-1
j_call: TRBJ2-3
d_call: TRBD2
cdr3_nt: TGCGCCAGCAGCCCGCGGACTAGCGGGAGAGGCTCAGATACGCAGTATTTT
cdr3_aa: CASSPRTSGRGSDTQYF

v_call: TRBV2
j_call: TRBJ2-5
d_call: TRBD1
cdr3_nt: TGTGCCAGCAGTGGTGACAGGGGGGGACAAGAGACCCAGTACTTC
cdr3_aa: CASSGDRGGQETQYF

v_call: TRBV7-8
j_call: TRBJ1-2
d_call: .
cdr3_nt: TGTGCCAGCAGCTTATCGACTTACTATGGCTACACCTTC
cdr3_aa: CASSLSTYYGYTF

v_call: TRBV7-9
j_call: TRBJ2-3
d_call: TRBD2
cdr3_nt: TGTGCCAGCAGCATAGGGCTAGCGGGGTTCGATACGCAGTATTTT
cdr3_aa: CASSIGLAGFDTQYF

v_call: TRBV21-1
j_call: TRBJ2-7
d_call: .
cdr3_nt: TGTGCCAGCAGCCACCTAGGAGCGGGAGAGGAGGATGAGCAGTACTTC
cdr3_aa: CASSHLGAGEEDEQYF

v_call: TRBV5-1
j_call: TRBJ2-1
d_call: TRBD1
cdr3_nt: TGCGCCAGCAGCGTGTACAGGGGGCATGAGCAGTTCTTC
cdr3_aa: CASSVYRGHEQFF

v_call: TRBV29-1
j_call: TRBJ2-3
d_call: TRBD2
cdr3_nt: TGCAGCGTTAGCGGGGGCACAGATACGCAGTATTTT
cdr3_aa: CSVSGGTDTQYF

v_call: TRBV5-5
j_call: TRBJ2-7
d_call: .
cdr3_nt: TGTGCCAGCAGCTTGGCACAGAGACCCTACGAGCAGTACTTC
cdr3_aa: CASSLAQRPYEQYF

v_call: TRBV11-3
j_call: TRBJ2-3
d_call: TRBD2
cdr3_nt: TGTGCCAGCAGCGTGTCGTGGGGGGGAGAAGTTGATACGCAGTATTTT
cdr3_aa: CASSVSWGGEVDTQYF

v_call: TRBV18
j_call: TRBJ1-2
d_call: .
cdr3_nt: TGTGCCAGCTCACCTGACAGGACTAACTATGGCTACACCTTC
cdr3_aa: CASSPDRTNYGYTF

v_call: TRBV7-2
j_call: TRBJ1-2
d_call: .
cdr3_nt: TGTGCCAGCAGCTTAGGAGTGACAGGAGTTGGCTACACCTTC
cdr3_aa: CASSLGVTGVGYTF

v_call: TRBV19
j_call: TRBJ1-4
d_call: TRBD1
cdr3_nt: TGTGCCACTGGGACAGGGTTTGCAACTAATGAAAAACTGTTTTTT
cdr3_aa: CATGTGFATNEKLFF

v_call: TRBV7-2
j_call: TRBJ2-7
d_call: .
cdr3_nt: TGTGCCAGCAGCCGAAACCACGGCTACGAGCAGTACTTC
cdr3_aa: CASSRNHGYEQYF

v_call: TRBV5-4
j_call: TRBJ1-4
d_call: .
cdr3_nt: TGTGCCAGCAGCTTGGAGCAGGCAGGGAAGGATGAAAAACTGTTTTTT
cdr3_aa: CASSLEQAGKDEKLFF